The next 28 T cell receptor beta chains were all read from a single sample in a study of blood T cell repertoires in COVID-19. TCRdb's copy holds only in-frame clones and misses some; the assay was immunoSEQ multiplex PCR. The data contain around 130,000 clones, about four fifths of them singletons. Material: PBMCs or T cells enriched from blood (not recorded which). The receptor set was obtained from a woman younger than 35 who had been exposed to COVID-19.

V gene TRBV7-2 combines with J gene TRBJ2-5, with TRBD2 matching over 13 bases. The CDR3 contains 15 residues. Germline trimming cut 6 bases from V and 4 bases from J; bases unmatched to any gene: 5. Germline loops: CDR1 SGHTA, CDR2 FQGNSA. CDR3 sequence (DNA): TGTGCCAGCAGTCCGGGACTAGCGGGATTAGAGACCCAGTACTTC. Protein product: CASSPGLAGLETQYF.

The chain carries TRBV30 and TRBJ1-1; D may be TRBD1 (5 bases). The germline gives CDR1 GTSNPN, CDR2 SVGIG (reference sequence). V was cut by 4 bases and J by 0 bases, with 15 bases left in between. CDR3 size: 15 residues. CDR3 nucleotide sequence: TGTGCCTGGATGATTAGACAGTATATGAACACTGAAGCTTTCTTT. It is translated as CAWMIRQYMNTEAFF.

The V and J genes are TRBV7-9 and TRBJ1-5, with D possibly TRBD1 on 5 matching bases. The V gene lost 5 bases and the J gene lost 6 bases, with 17 bases spanning the gap. This CDR3 spans 15 amino acids. From germline, CDR1 is SEHNR and CDR2 FQNEAQ (reference sequence). CDR3 sequence reads: CASSPMGEEGQPQHF. CDR3 in DNA: TGTGCCAGCAGCCCAATGGGGGAGGAAGGTCAGCCCCAGCATTTT.

The chain carries TRBV7-2 and TRBJ1-2; 7 nucleotides line up with TRBD1. J was trimmed by 3 bases and V by 5 bases; bases with no gene match: 9. Germline values: CDR1 SGHTA, CDR2 FQGNSA. This CDR3 has 15 residues. The CDR3: CASSSQGGYDYGYTF. CDR3 in DNA: TGTGCCAGCAGCAGCCAAGGGGGCTATGACTATGGCTACACCTTC.

This clone has just a few counts. The rearrangement joins TRBV11-1 to TRBJ2-7, with D maybe TRBD1 (6 bases). Trimming took 5 bases from V and 2 from J, leaving 16 bases between them. CDR3 length: 15 residues. CDR1 SGHAT and CDR2 FQDESV come from the germline V gene (reference sequence). CDR3 region: CASSRTWDTAYEQYF. The CDR3 region has the DNA TGTGCCAGCAGCCGAACCTGGGACACAGCCTACGAGCAGTACTTC.

The chain uses TRBV5-1 and TRBJ2-2; perhaps TRBD1 as D (5 bases). This CDR3 has 14 residues. The V gene lost 5 bases and the J gene lost 0 bases, with 8 bases spanning the gap. The germline V gene encodes CDR1 SGHRS and CDR2 YFSETQ. This chain's CDR3 is CASRLQANTGELFF. In DNA, the CDR3 is TGCGCCAGCAGGTTACAGGCGAACACCGGGGAGCTGTTTTTT. Full variable domain (outside the CDR3, taken from reference TRBV5-1 and TRBJ2-2): KAGVTQTPRYLIKTRGQQVTLSCSPISGHRSVSWYQQTPGQGLQFLFEYFSETQRNKGNFPGRFSGRQFSNSRSEMNVSTLELGDSALYLCASRLQANTGELFFGEGSRLTVL.

The genes are TRBV10-3 and TRBJ2-1; 7 nucleotides agree with TRBD2. The V segment lost 0 bases and the J segment 3 bases; nucleotides outside the gene matches: 5. This CDR3 contains 16 residues. The germline V gene encodes CDR1 ENHRY and CDR2 SYGVKD. Here the CDR3 DNA reads TGTGCCATCAGTGAGTCAGAAAGCGGGGACTACAATGAGCAGTTCTTC. Translating it yields CAISESESGDYNEQFF.

This chain uses TRBV4-1 with TRBJ2-1; D gene uncertain. Trimming took off 0 bases at V and 0 bases at J, with 9 bases between the two ends. Germline V gene lookup returns CDR1 MGHRA and CDR2 YSYEKL. This CDR3 spans 16 amino acids. The CDR3 coding sequence is TGCGCCAGCAGCCAAGATTTCAGACTCTCCTACAATGAGCAGTTCTTC. It yields the protein CASSQDFRLSYNEQFF.

The CDR3 loop reads CASSPGITYEQYF. The CDR3 DNA reads as TGTGCCAGCAGCCCAGGGATCACCTACGAGCAGTACTTC. This chain links TRBV3-1 (or the pseudogene TRBV3-2) with TRBJ2-7, with D perhaps TRBD1 (5 bases). Germline V gene data show CDR1 as LGHDT and CDR2 as YNNKEL (reference sequence). The CDR3 totals 13 residues. V dropped 4 bases and J dropped 2 bases, with 9 bases sitting between them.

The J gene is TRBJ2-2, the V gene TRBV28, with a tentative D call TRBD2 (6 bases). The V end lost 5 bases, the J end lost 4 bases, and 14 bases lay between the germline ends. This CDR3 is 15 amino acids long. CDR1 is MDHEN and CDR2 is SYDVKM in the germline V gene. The CDR3 sequence: CASSPRGRPTGELFF. The CDR3 DNA reads as TGTGCCAGCAGTCCCAGAGGGAGGCCCACCGGGGAGCTGTTTTTT.

The chain is built from TRBV3-1 (or the pseudogene TRBV3-2) and TRBJ2-7; D may be TRBD2 (7 bases). V was trimmed by 3 bases and J by 6 bases, leaving 12 bases between them. Per germline, CDR1 LGHDT and CDR2 YNNKEL (reference sequence). This CDR3 has 13 residues. The CDR3 reads CASSHNREGEQYF. DNA of the CDR3: TGTGCCAGCAGCCATAACAGGGAGGGCGAGCAGTACTTC.

The chain employs TRBV15 and TRBJ2-1; 9 bases match TRBD2. Germline-derived CDR1 and CDR2 are LNHNV and YYDKDF (reference sequence). The CDR3 has 13 residues. V gave up 3 bases and J gave up 11 bases; unmatched junction bases: 5. This CDR3 reads CATSRVPSGKQFF. In nucleotides, the CDR3 is TGTGCCACCAGCAGGGTCCCTAGCGGGAAGCAGTTCTTC.

This clone was observed a handful of times. This rearrangement joins TRBV3-1 (or the pseudogene TRBV3-2) to TRBJ1-3; D is unclear. V was shortened by 4 bases and J by 0 bases, with 4 bases between the two germline ends. In germline, CDR1 is LGHDT, CDR2 YNNKEL (reference sequence). This CDR3 has 13 residues. CDR3 protein: CASSPSSGNTIYF. CDR3 DNA: TGTGCCAGCAGCCCCAGCTCTGGAAACACCATATATTTT.

The J gene is TRBJ2-4, the V gene TRBV20-1, with 7 bases that match TRBD2. V lost 3 bases and J lost 3; bases outside the gene matches: 8. CDR3 length equals 15 residues. Germline loops: CDR1 DFQATT, CDR2 SNEGSKA (reference sequence). DNA for the CDR3: TGCAGTGCTAGTGGGCGGGAGTTAGGCAAAAACATTCAGTACTTC. Residues: CSASGRELGKNIQYF.

This chain uses TRBV13 with TRBJ2-2, with D possibly matching TRBD2 (5 bases). The ends were cut back, 5 bases at V and 1 base at J, with 14 bases in the middle. The CDR3 covers 16 residues. Germline V gives CDR1 PRHDT, CDR2 FYEKMQ (reference sequence). The CDR3 protein is CASSPEGALNTGELFF. DNA for the CDR3: TGTGCCAGCAGCCCAGAGGGAGCACTGAACACCGGGGAGCTGTTTTTT.

The table lists this clone with a count of one. V and J are TRBV11-1 and TRBJ2-7; D uncertain. The CDR3 runs to 14 residues. V was pared by 5 bases and J by 0 bases, with 11 bases between. CDR1 and CDR2 (germline): SGHAT, FQDESV (reference sequence). For the CDR3, the DNA is TGTGCCAGCAGCCTTACAGAGAACTCCTACGAGCAGTACTTC. It is translated as CASSLTENSYEQYF.

As DNA, the CDR3 is TGTGCCACCAGCAGGCCGGGACAGGGGGCAAGGTCCTACAATGAGCAGTTCTTC. It specifies CATSRPGQGARSYNEQFF. The chain recombines TRBV15 with TRBJ2-1; 12 bases line up with TRBD1. There are 18 residues in the CDR3. V was pared by 3 bases and J by 1 base, with 7 bases of the junction left unmatched. Germline values: CDR1 LNHNV, CDR2 YYDKDF (reference sequence).

The CDR3 reads CASTGTGGGYTF. As DNA, the CDR3 is TGTGCCAGCACGGGGACAGGGGGTGGCTACACCTTC. This rearrangement joins TRBV27 to TRBJ1-2, with 11 bases that match TRBD1. Germline trimming cut 7 bases from V and 7 bases from J; bases unmatched to any gene: 2. The CDR3 has 12 amino acids. The germline gives CDR1 MNHEY, CDR2 SMNVEV (reference sequence).

The chain links TRBV5-4 to TRBJ2-7; the D gene is possibly TRBD1 (6 bases). The CDR3 covers 15 residues. Germline V CDR1 and CDR2: SGHNT, YYREEE (reference sequence). Trimming left V 4 bases short and J 2 bases short, with 16 bases between. The CDR3 region is CASSQLTGAPYEQYF. Here the CDR3 DNA reads TGTGCCAGCAGCCAGCTGACAGGCGCTCCCTACGAGCAGTACTTC.

This clone was detected a few times. V and J are TRBV10-3 and TRBJ2-2, with a possible D match to TRBD1 (6 bases). Trimming pared 8 bases from V and 4 bases from J, leaving 8 bases between. This CDR3 has 12 residues. Germline V CDR1 and CDR2: ENHRY, SYGVKD. CDR3 protein: CAILTGTGELFF. CDR3 sequence (DNA): TGTGCCATCCTGACAGGCACCGGGGAGCTGTTTTTT.

The chain recombines TRBV11-2 with TRBJ1-1; D gene unclear. V was cut by 0 bases and J by 9 bases, with 8 bases left in between. This CDR3 is built from 12 residues. Germline V CDR1 and CDR2: SGHAT, FQNNGV. This CDR3 reads CASSLDPDKAFF. In nucleotides, the CDR3 is TGTGCCAGCAGCTTAGATCCAGACAAAGCTTTCTTT.

The gene calls are TRBV2 and TRBJ1-5, with D unclear. Looked up from germline, CDR1 is SNHLY and CDR2 is FYNNEI. The CDR3 is 13 amino acids. V shed 4 bases and J shed 5 bases, with 9 bases lying between them. CDR3 protein: CASSGKQYQPQHF. The CDR3 DNA is TGTGCCAGCAGTGGTAAACAATATCAGCCCCAGCATTTT.

This chain uses TRBV2 with TRBJ2-7; 11 bases line up with TRBD1. In germline, CDR1 is SNHLY, CDR2 FYNNEI. The CDR3 extends over 13 amino acids. With V trimmed by 8 bases and J by 4 bases, 4 bases remained unmatched. The CDR3 here is CASGQGAVYEQYF. The CDR3 region has the DNA TGTGCCAGCGGACAGGGGGCTGTTTACGAGCAGTACTTC. Filled out from reference TRBV2 and TRBJ2-7, the complete variable domain reads EPEVTQTPSHQVTQMGQEVILRCVPISNHLYFYWYRQILGQKVEFLVSFYNNEISEKSEIFDDQFSVERPDGSNFTLKIRSTKLEDSAMYFCASGQGAVYEQYFGPGTRLTVT.

The chain joins TRBV25-1 to TRBJ2-7; 7 bases agree with TRBD2. The germline V gene has CDR1 MGHDK and CDR2 SYGVNS. V lost 6 bases and J lost 3; bases outside the gene matches: 8. This CDR3 is built from 14 residues. The CDR3 protein is CASRPGGFGYEQYF. The CDR3 region has the DNA TGTGCCAGCAGACCGGGGGGTTTTGGCTACGAGCAGTACTTC.

This clone was seen ten or more times. This chain connects TRBV25-1 to TRBJ2-7; D might be TRBD1 (5 bases). The CDR3 runs to 14 residues. Germline lookup yields CDR1 MGHDK and CDR2 SYGVNS. The V gene lost 2 bases and the J gene lost 5 bases, with 13 bases spanning the gap. Here the CDR3 reads CASSEAQGSHEQYF. The DNA for the CDR3 is TGTGCCAGCAGTGAAGCTCAGGGATCTCACGAGCAGTACTTC.

About this clone: Its ends do not fully match the called genes, so a read error is possible. The chain is built from TRBV20-1 and TRBJ2-5, with 13 bases aligning to TRBD2. Germline CDR1 reads DFQATT; CDR2 reads SNEGSKA (reference sequence). CDR3 length: 13 residues. The CDR3 sequence: CSASSGLAGVLDF. The CDR3 coding sequence is TGCAGTGCTAGTAGCGGACTAGCGGGAGTTCTGGACTTC.

The V call is TRBV7-2, the J call TRBJ2-3; D uncertain. Germline loops: CDR1 SGHTA, CDR2 FQGNSA. V was shortened by 5 bases and J by 2 bases, with 8 bases between the two germline ends. The CDR3 is made up of 13 amino acids. The CDR3 protein is CASSLSYTDTQYF. Here the CDR3 DNA reads TGTGCCAGCAGCCTATCCTACACAGATACGCAGTATTTT.

The rearrangement uses TRBV5-1 and TRBJ2-1; the D gene is possibly TRBD1 (6 bases). The CDR3 is made up of 12 amino acids. The germline CDR1 and CDR2 sequences are SGHRS and YFSETQ. The germline V and J ends were trimmed by 3 bases and 10 bases, with 11 bases remaining between them. CDR3 residues: CASSSSRGEQFF. DNA of the CDR3: TGCGCCAGCAGCTCCTCCAGGGGAGAGCAGTTCTTC.